This paragraph reports one T cell receptor beta chain. This sample was taken from a study of blood T cell repertoires in COVID-19. Background on the study: Donors in the United States, Italy and Spain gave samples during acute or convalescent COVID-19. T cells, B-cell-depleted T cells, or PBMCs supplied cDNA or gDNA.

Authors' analysis steps: Reference gene primer amplification gave nucleated cell count estimates. TCRdb keeps only in-frame clones here, not all; method: immunoSEQ multiplex PCR. D and trimming come from the DNA, and the V and J calls and clone size come from that table. The data hold 30,000 to 45,000 clones, with approximately 81% observed a single time. CDR3 size: 13 residues. CDR1 is SGHTA, CDR2 FQGNSA, per germline. J gave up 3 bases and V 5 bases, and 2 bases lay outside the gene matches. The chain combines TRBV7-2 with TRBJ1-2; 8 positions match TRBD1. This TCR was sampled from a man older than 75 with active or convalescent COVID-19. The sequenced sample consisted of peripheral blood. This CDR3 is CASSQQGDYGYTF. The CDR3 region has the DNA TGTGCCAGCAGCCAACAGGGGGACTATGGCTACACCTTC.